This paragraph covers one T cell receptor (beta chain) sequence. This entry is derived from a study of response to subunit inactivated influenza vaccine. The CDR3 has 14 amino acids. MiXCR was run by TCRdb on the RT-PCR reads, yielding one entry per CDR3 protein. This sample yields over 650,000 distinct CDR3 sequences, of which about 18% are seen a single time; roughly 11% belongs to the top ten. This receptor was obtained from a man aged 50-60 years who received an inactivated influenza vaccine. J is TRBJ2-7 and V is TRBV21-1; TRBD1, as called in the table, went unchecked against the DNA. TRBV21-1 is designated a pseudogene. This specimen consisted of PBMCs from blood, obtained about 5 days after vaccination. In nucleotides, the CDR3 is TGTGCCAGCATGGGCGCGGACAGCACCTACGAGCAGTACTTC. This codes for CASMGADSTYEQYF.